The next 20 T cell receptor beta chains were all read from a single sample in a study of blood T cell repertoires in COVID-19. Generated by immunoSEQ multiplex PCR, the TCRdb table keeps only in-frame clones and is missing some. The sample lists some 310,000 clones, around nine tenths occurring once. The sequencing sample was made of peripheral blood. The receptors shown here come from a man aged 50-59 years with active or convalescent COVID-19.

The genes are TRBV5-1 and TRBJ1-2; weak D call: TRBD1 (5 bases). The V end lost 7 bases, the J end lost 8 bases, and 18 bases lay between the germline ends. Germline values: CDR1 SGHRS, CDR2 YFSETQ. The CDR3 totals 13 residues. CDR3: CASAPGGDPGYTF. For the CDR3, the DNA is TGCGCCAGCGCCCCTGGGGGGGATCCGGGCTACACCTTC.

V gene TRBV28 combines with J gene TRBJ2-1; D ambiguous. V was trimmed by 2 bases and J by 2 bases, leaving 10 bases between them. Germline V lookup: CDR1 MDHEN, CDR2 SYDVKM. The CDR3 has 15 amino acids. The CDR3 loop is CASSLIESPYNEQFF. In nucleotides, the CDR3 is TGTGCCAGCAGTTTAATAGAATCCCCCTACAATGAGCAGTTCTTC.

The rearrangement links TRBV30 to TRBJ2-7; 8 bases line up with TRBD1. Per germline, CDR1 GTSNPN and CDR2 SVGIG (reference sequence). V dropped 4 bases and J dropped 7; count of bases not matched to a gene: 6. This CDR3 contains 12 residues. Here the CDR3 reads CAWTTGGREQYF. CDR3 nucleotides: TGTGCCTGGACCACAGGGGGGAGGGAGCAGTACTTC.

This clone was counted a few times. The CDR3 does not close with the conserved phenylalanine or tryptophan, likely indicating a read error. The DNA is left out, because the CDR3 cannot be placed on it with certainty; the CDR3 is given as TCRdb lists it. The V gene is TRBV19, the J gene TRBJ2-7; the table assigns TRBD2, which was not confirmed against the DNA. The germline V gene has CDR1 LNHDA and CDR2 SQIVND (reference sequence). The CDR3 is 11 residues long, counting both termini. CDR3 loop: CASSIARSIST.

The chain combines TRBV6-5 with TRBJ1-2, with D unclear. This CDR3 has 13 residues. The V end lost 0 bases, the J end lost 6 bases, and 8 bases lay between the germline ends. CDR1 is MNHEY, CDR2 SVGAGI, per germline. CDR3 amino acids: CASSYSAGHGYTF. The CDR3 DNA is TGTGCCAGCAGTTACTCCGCGGGTCATGGCTACACCTTC.

This chain joins TRBV4-1 and TRBJ1-4, with D possibly matching TRBD1 (5 bases). The ends were cut back, 0 bases at V and 5 bases at J, with 10 bases in the middle. This CDR3 spans 15 amino acids. Looked up from germline, CDR1 is MGHRA and CDR2 is YSYEKL. As DNA, the CDR3 is TGCGCCAGCAGCCAAGAAGGCAGGGCAAATGAAAAACTGTTTTTT. It yields the protein CASSQEGRANEKLFF.

This chain links TRBV15 with TRBJ2-4; the match to TRBD1 covers 8 bases. Germline CDR1 LNHNV, CDR2 YYDKDF (reference sequence). Trimming cost V 11 bases and J 2 bases; bases outside gene matches: 8. CDR3 size: 14 residues. The CDR3 loop reads CASGQGQPKNIQYF. CDR3 coding DNA: TGTGCCTCCGGACAGGGTCAGCCCAAAAACATTCAGTACTTC.

V usage is TRBV28 and J usage is TRBJ2-7, with D possibly TRBD2 on 6 matching bases. The ends were cut back, 2 bases at V and 4 bases at J, with 18 bases in the middle. Germline CDR1 and CDR2: MDHEN and SYDVKM. The CDR3 contains 16 residues. Here the CDR3 reads CASSLNGGRSQYEQYF. The CDR3 DNA reads as TGTGCCAGCAGTTTAAACGGGGGACGCTCGCAGTACGAGCAGTACTTC.

The chain couples TRBV2 to TRBJ1-2, with 10 bases matching TRBD1. V trimming: 7 bases; J trimming: 7 bases; junction bases outside the gene matches: 12. The CDR3 contains 15 residues. The germline gives CDR1 SNHLY, CDR2 FYNNEI. The CDR3 sequence is CASTIRDRGISGYTF. In DNA form, the CDR3 reads TGTGCCAGCACAATCCGGGACAGGGGAATCTCTGGCTACACCTTC. Combining the CDR3 with reference TRBV2 and TRBJ1-2 gives the whole variable domain EPEVTQTPSHQVTQMGQEVILRCVPISNHLYFYWYRQILGQKVEFLVSFYNNEISEKSEIFDDQFSVERPDGSNFTLKIRSTKLEDSAMYFCASTIRDRGISGYTFGSGTRLTVV.

The genes are TRBV2 and TRBJ2-7; no reliable D call. Germline lookup yields CDR1 SNHLY and CDR2 FYNNEI. This CDR3 has 14 amino acids. V was shortened by 6 bases and J by 3 bases, with 15 bases between the two germline ends. CDR3 region: CASRAEQTIYEQYF. For the CDR3, the DNA is TGTGCCAGCAGGGCTGAACAGACCATCTACGAGCAGTACTTC.

The V gene is TRBV4-3, the J gene TRBJ2-3; D may be TRBD2 (6 bases). Germline V gene sequence: CDR1 LGHNA, CDR2 YSLEER. This CDR3 has 15 amino acids. V lost 1 base, J lost 1 base, and 9 bases lay in between. CDR3 sequence: CASSQARRGTDTQYF. The CDR3 nucleotides are TGCGCCAGCAGCCAAGCCAGGAGGGGCACAGATACGCAGTATTTT.

J is TRBJ2-7 and V is TRBV6-2 or TRBV6-3, with 7 positions matching TRBD1. Germline lookup yields CDR1 MNHEY and CDR2 SVGEGT. There are 18 residues in the CDR3. With V trimmed by 0 bases and J by 0 bases, 11 bases remained unmatched. Here the CDR3 reads CASSYSTTGQALSYEQYF. Here the CDR3 DNA reads TGTGCCAGCAGTTACTCGACCACTGGACAGGCACTCTCCTACGAGCAGTACTTC.

V is TRBV4-2 and J is TRBJ1-2, with 11 bases lining up with TRBD1. The CDR3 totals 18 residues. CDR1 and CDR2 from the germline V gene are LGHNA and YNFKEQ. Trimming cost V 2 bases and J 3 bases; bases outside gene matches: 11. CDR3 protein: CASSQPGQGAQLYYGYTF. CDR3 bases: TGTGCCAGCAGCCAACCCGGACAGGGGGCACAACTGTACTATGGCTACACCTTC.

The chain uses TRBV9 and TRBJ1-3; D is possibly TRBD1 (6 bases). V lost 4 bases to trimming and J lost 0 bases, with 14 bases between them. Germline V gene data show CDR1 as SGDLS and CDR2 as YYNGEE. The CDR3 has 16 amino acids. DNA for the CDR3: TGTGCCAGCAGCCCGCGGGGGGCCAGCTCTGGAAACACCATATATTTT. This codes for CASSPRGASSGNTIYF.

The J gene is TRBJ2-1, the V gene TRBV10-3; TRBD2 matches at 7 bases. The CDR3 extends over 17 amino acids. Trimming cost V 7 bases and J 6 bases; bases outside gene matches: 18. Germline loops: CDR1 ENHRY, CDR2 SYGVKD. Written as DNA, the CDR3 is TGTGCCATCAAAAAGAGGAACCTGGCGGGAGTGGTCAATGAGCAGTTCTTC. Its protein product is CAIKKRNLAGVVNEQFF.

This clone was seen only a few times. The J gene is TRBJ1-1, the V gene TRBV18; D perhaps matches TRBD1 (6 bases). Trimming stripped 3 bases from V and 0 bases from J, with 11 bases between. The CDR3 extends over 15 amino acids. The germline gives CDR1 KGHSH, CDR2 LQKENI. The CDR3 protein is CASSPRGSMNTEAFF. The CDR3, as DNA: TGTGCCAGCTCACCCAGGGGTTCCATGAACACTGAAGCTTTCTTT.

The chain employs TRBV2 and TRBJ2-1, with 12 bases that match TRBD2. The CDR3 is 16 residues long. Germline CDR1 reads SNHLY; CDR2 reads FYNNEI. Unmatched junction bases numbered 9, after V lost 9 bases and J lost 3 bases. For the CDR3, the DNA is TGTGCCAGTTCTACTAGCGGGGGGATCCTCTACAATGAGCAGTTCTTC. The encoded protein is CASSTSGGILYNEQFF.

This clone was found a few times. The V gene is TRBV19, the J gene TRBJ1-1, with D tentatively TRBD1 (6 bases). The CDR3 has 15 residues. Deletions cut 0 bases from V and 6 bases from J, with 14 bases between. The germline V gene encodes CDR1 LNHDA and CDR2 SQIVND (reference sequence). CDR3 bases: TGTGCCAGTAGTATAGAGAGGTCAGGGGCGGCTGAAGCTTTCTTT. Encoded protein: CASSIERSGAAEAFF.

The chain couples TRBV6-1 to TRBJ1-2, with D maybe TRBD1 (5 bases). CDR1 and CDR2 (germline): MNHNS, SASEGT. The CDR3 totals 16 residues. V dropped 0 bases and J dropped 4 bases, with 15 bases sitting between them. CDR3 region: CASSEAGQGKVYGYTF. The CDR3 DNA follows: TGTGCCAGCAGTGAAGCTGGGCAGGGTAAAGTCTATGGCTACACCTTC.

The chain uses TRBV7-2 and TRBJ2-1; TRBD2 agrees at 10 bases. The CDR3 is 16 residues long. With 4 bases clipped from V and 4 bases from J, the junction kept 7 bases outside the gene matches. Germline CDR1 is SGHTA and CDR2 is FQGNSA. The CDR3 coding sequence is TGTGCCAGCAGCTCAATAGCGGGGGGACCTTACAATGAGCAGTTCTTC. It specifies CASSSIAGGPYNEQFF.